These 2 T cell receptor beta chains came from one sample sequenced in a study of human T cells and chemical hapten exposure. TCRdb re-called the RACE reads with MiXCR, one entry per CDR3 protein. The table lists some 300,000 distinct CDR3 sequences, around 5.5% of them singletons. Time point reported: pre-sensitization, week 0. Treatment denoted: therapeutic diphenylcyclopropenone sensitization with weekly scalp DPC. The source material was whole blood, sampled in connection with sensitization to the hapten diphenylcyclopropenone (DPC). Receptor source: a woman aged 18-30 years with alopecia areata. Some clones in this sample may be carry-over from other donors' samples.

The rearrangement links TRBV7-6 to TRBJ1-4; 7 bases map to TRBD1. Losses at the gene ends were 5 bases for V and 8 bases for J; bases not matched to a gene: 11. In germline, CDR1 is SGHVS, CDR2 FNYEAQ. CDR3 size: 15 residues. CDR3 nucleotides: TGTGCCAGCAGCCCCCAAACAGGGGATCAAGAAAAACTGTTTTTT. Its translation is CASSPQTGDQEKLFF.

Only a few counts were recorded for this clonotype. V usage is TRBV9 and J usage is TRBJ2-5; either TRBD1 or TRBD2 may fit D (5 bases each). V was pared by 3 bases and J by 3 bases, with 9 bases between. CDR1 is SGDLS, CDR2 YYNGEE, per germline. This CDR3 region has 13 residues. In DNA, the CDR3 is TGTGCCAGCAGCGCCGGGACGGAAGAGACCCAGTACTTC. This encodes CASSAGTEETQYF. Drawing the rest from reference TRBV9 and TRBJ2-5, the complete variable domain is DSGVTQTPKHLITATGQRVTLRCSPRSGDLSVYWYQQSLDQGLQFLIQYYNGEERAKGNILERFSAQQFPDLHSELNLSSLELGDSALYFCASSAGTEETQYFGPGTRLLVL.